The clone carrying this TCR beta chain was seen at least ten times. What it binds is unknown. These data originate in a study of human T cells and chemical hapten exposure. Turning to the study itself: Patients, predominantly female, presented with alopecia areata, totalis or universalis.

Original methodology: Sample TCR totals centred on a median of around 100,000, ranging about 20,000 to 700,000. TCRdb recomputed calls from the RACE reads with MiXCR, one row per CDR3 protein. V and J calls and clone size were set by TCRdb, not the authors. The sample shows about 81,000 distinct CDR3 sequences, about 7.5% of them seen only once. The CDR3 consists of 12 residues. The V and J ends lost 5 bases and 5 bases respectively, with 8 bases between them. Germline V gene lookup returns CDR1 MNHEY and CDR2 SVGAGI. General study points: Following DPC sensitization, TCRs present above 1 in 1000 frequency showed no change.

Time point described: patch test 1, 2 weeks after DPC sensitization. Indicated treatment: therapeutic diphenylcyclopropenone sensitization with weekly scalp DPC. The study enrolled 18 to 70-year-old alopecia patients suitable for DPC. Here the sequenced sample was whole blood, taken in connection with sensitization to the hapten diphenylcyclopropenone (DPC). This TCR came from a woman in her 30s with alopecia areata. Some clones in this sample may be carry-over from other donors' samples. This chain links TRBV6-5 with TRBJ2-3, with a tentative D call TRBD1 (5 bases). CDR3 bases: TGTGCCAGCAGTCCGACAGAAGATACGCAGTATTTT. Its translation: CASSPTEDTQYF.